Listed below are T cell receptor beta chains from one sample, sequenced in a study of blood T cell repertoires in COVID-19. Sequenced by immunoSEQ multiplex PCR; TCRdb stores in-frame clones only, minus some. The sample lists 80,000 to 100,000 clones; about 86% were seen once. Specimen: peripheral blood. These receptor sequences come from a woman aged 60-70 years in a cohort sampled during active or convalescent COVID-19. Both conserved end residues are part of each CDR3. The order of the fields is clone size, V gene, J gene, D gene, CDR3 protein, CDR3 DNA. The D gene is left open where the match is weak. Clone size, where shown, is once, few, many, or a class for clones that have expanded.

few	TRBV4-2	TRBJ2-4	-	CASSQSLQGGDIQYF	TGTGCCAGCAGCCAATCTTTACAGGGGGGGGACATTCAGTACTTC
-	TRBV7-8	TRBJ1-5	-	CASSYSGVGPQHF	TGTGCCAGCAGTTACTCGGGGGTCGGGCCCCAGCATTTT
once	TRBV5-1	TRBJ2-5	-	CASSGRLGGGYFQETQYF	TGCGCCAGCAGCGGACGTTTGGGGGGAGGCTACTTCCAAGAGACCCAGTACTTC
-	TRBV7-9	TRBJ1-1	TRBD1	CASSFRDRGRGAFF	TGTGCCAGCAGTTTCCGGGACAGGGGGCGGGGAGCTTTCTTT
-	TRBV27	TRBJ2-7	TRBD1	CASSLRPPTGGSAEQYF	TGTGCCAGCAGTTTGAGGCCCCCGACAGGGGGCTCTGCCGAGCAGTACTTC
-	TRBV30	TRBJ1-1	-	CARRVGQNTEAFF	TGTGCCCGGAGGGTGGGGCAAAACACTGAAGCTTTCTTT
-	TRBV18	TRBJ2-3	-	CASSPQRGGGEDTQYF	TGTGCCAGCTCACCACAACGAGGGGGAGGGGAAGATACGCAGTATTTT
-	TRBV2	TRBJ1-4	TRBD1	CATNDRGLNEKLFF	TGTGCCACCAATGACAGGGGTCTTAATGAAAAACTGTTTTTT
-	TRBV7-3	TRBJ1-5	-	CASSFREKSNQPQHF	TGTGCCAGCAGCTTTAGGGAGAAAAGCAATCAGCCCCAGCATTTT
-	TRBV4-2	TRBJ2-1	-	CASSQDADSSSYNEQFF	TGTGCCAGCAGCCAAGACGCCGATTCGAGCTCCTACAATGAGCAGTTCTTC
once	TRBV27	TRBJ2-7	-	CASRGGRLSSYEQYF	TGTGCCAGCAGGGGGGGACGTCTAAGCTCCTACGAGCAGTACTTC
-	TRBV24-1	TRBJ2-5	-	CATSLSGVPQETQYF	TGTGCCACGAGCCTTAGCGGAGTCCCTCAAGAGACCCAGTACTTC
-	TRBV9	TRBJ1-1	TRBD1	CASSVDLDRGRAAFF	TGTGCCAGCAGCGTAGATTTGGACAGGGGGCGGGCTGCTTTCTTT
-	TRBV9	TRBJ2-3	TRBD2	CASSTTSGRRDTQYF	TGTGCCAGCAGCACGACTAGCGGGAGAAGGGATACGCAGTATTTT
-	TRBV19	TRBJ2-1	-	CASSIDRHEQFF	TGTGCCAGTAGTATAGATCGTCATGAGCAGTTCTTC
-	TRBV30	TRBJ1-1	-	CAWIRGDTEAFF	TGTGCCTGGATCAGGGGAGATACTGAAGCTTTCTTT
-	TRBV15	TRBJ2-7	-	CATSIRLETYEQYF	TGTGCCACCAGCATCAGACTAGAGACCTACGAGCAGTACTTC
-	TRBV18	TRBJ1-2	-	CASSLATGTSGYTF	TGTGCCAGCTCACTTGCCACAGGGACGAGTGGCTACACCTTC
-	TRBV24-1	TRBJ2-5	TRBD2	CATSDAGTRVQETQYF	TGTGCCACCAGTGACGCTGGGACTAGGGTTCAAGAGACCCAGTACTTC
-	TRBV27	TRBJ2-1	TRBD2	CASSFSGLSYNEQFF	TGTGCCAGCAGTTTTAGCGGGCTATCCTACAATGAGCAGTTCTTC
few	TRBV6-1	TRBJ2-3	TRBD2	CASSEAGREYTDTQYF	TGTGCCAGCAGTGAAGCTGGGCGGGAGTACACAGATACGCAGTATTTT
-	TRBV19	TRBJ2-3	-	CASSTRVLYTDTQYF	TGTGCCAGTAGTACCCGGGTCTTATACACAGATACGCAGTATTTT
-	TRBV18	TRBJ1-1	-	CASSPEIGNTEAFF	TGTGCCAGCTCACCAGAAATCGGGAACACTGAAGCTTTCTTT
-	TRBV11-2	TRBJ2-4	-	CASSLGRATYF	TGTGCCAGCAGCTTAGGCAGGGCGACGTACTTC
-	TRBV2	TRBJ1-6	TRBD1	CASRLVGGATNNSPLHF	TGTGCCAGCAGACTAGTAGGGGGCGCAACTAATAATTCACCCCTCCACTTT
-	TRBV7-2	TRBJ2-7	-	CASSLTYLASYEQYF	TGTGCCAGCAGCCTGACCTATCTAGCGTCCTACGAGCAGTACTTC
-	TRBV11-3	TRBJ2-5	-	CASSPGQPQETQYF	TGTGCCAGCAGCCCAGGACAGCCGCAAGAGACCCAGTACTTC
-	TRBV10-3	TRBJ1-4	-	CAISASHIKLFF	TGTGCCATCAGTGCATCACATATTAAACTGTTTTTT
-	TRBV11-2	TRBJ1-1	-	CASSLTDGNTEAFF	TGTGCCAGCAGCCTAACAGACGGGAACACTGAAGCTTTCTTT
-	TRBV6-5	TRBJ1-2	-	CAVGGGGNYGYTF	TGTGCCGTGGGGGGTGGCGGGAACTATGGCTACACCTTC
-	TRBV5-6	TRBJ2-3	-	CASRRGRDTDTQYF	TGTGCCAGCAGGCGGGGCAGGGACACAGATACGCAGTATTTT
-	TRBV5-1	TRBJ1-2	-	CASSLNAGSYGYTF	TGCGCCAGCAGCTTGAACGCCGGGAGCTATGGCTACACCTTC
-	TRBV10-3	TRBJ2-2	-	CAISDGAGELFF	TGTGCCATCAGTGACGGGGCCGGGGAGCTGTTTTTT
-	TRBV4-2	TRBJ1-6	-	CASSQEVSSSPLHF	TGTGCCAGCAGCCAAGAGGTCTCAAGCTCACCCCTCCACTTT
-	TRBV12-5	TRBJ1-5	-	CASGLVDTPGHQPQHF	TGTGCTAGTGGTTTGGTAGACACCCCAGGGCATCAGCCCCAGCATTTT
-	TRBV2	TRBJ2-5	-	CASSEAGLEQETQYF	TGTGCCAGCAGTGAAGCGGGGCTAGAACAAGAGACCCAGTACTTC
-	TRBV21-1	TRBJ1-6	-	CASSKARINSPLHF	TGTGCCAGCAGCAAAGCGCGGATAAATTCACCCCTCCACTTT
few	TRBV24-1	TRBJ2-1	TRBD2	CATSELAADNNEQFF	TGTGCCACCAGTGAACTAGCGGCCGACAACAATGAGCAGTTCTTC
-	TRBV27	TRBJ1-6	TRBD1	CASGDRVSPLHF	TGTGCCAGCGGCGACAGGGTTTCACCCCTCCACTTT
-	TRBV27	TRBJ2-3	TRBD2	CASSLFTSGPTDTQYF	TGTGCCAGCAGTTTATTTACTAGCGGGCCCACAGATACGCAGTATTTT
-	TRBV27	TRBJ2-5	-	CASSLRTGNQETQYF	TGTGCCAGCAGTTTACGAACAGGGAACCAAGAGACCCAGTACTTC
-	TRBV19	TRBJ2-7	TRBD1	CASSRDRAYEQYF	TGTGCCAGTAGTAGAGACAGGGCCTACGAGCAGTACTTC
-	TRBV7-3	TRBJ2-1	-	CASSPSGAAAFNEQFF	TGTGCCAGCAGCCCTAGTGGCGCGGCAGCCTTTAATGAGCAGTTCTTC
few	TRBV30	TRBJ1-1	-	CAWSVLGNTEAFF	TGTGCCTGGAGTGTGCTAGGGAACACTGAAGCTTTCTTT
-	TRBV15	TRBJ2-2	-	CATSREGAAGTGELFF	TGTGCCACCAGCAGAGAGGGAGCCGCAGGCACCGGGGAGCTGTTTTTT
-	TRBV19	TRBJ1-1	-	CASSSGHPNTEAFF	TGTGCCAGTAGTTCGGGACACCCGAACACTGAAGCTTTCTTT
-	TRBV2	TRBJ1-1	TRBD1	CASSEAGQGRAFF	TGTGCCAGCAGTGAGGCGGGACAGGGGAGAGCTTTCTTT
medium-sized	TRBV11-2	TRBJ1-5	-	CASSVDINQPQHF	TGTGCCAGCAGCGTGGACATTAATCAGCCCCAGCATTTT
few	TRBV11-2	TRBJ1-1	-	CASSLDPRGTNTEAFF	TGTGCCAGCAGCTTAGACCCCAGAGGAACGAACACTGAAGCTTTCTTT
-	TRBV7-9	TRBJ1-3	TRBD1	CASSSPGQGAGNTIYF	TGTGCCAGCAGCTCCCCGGGACAGGGGGCTGGAAACACCATATATTTT
few	TRBV6-5	TRBJ2-5	-	CASSGAGGETQYF	TGTGCCAGCAGCGGGGCAGGGGGGGAGACCCAGTACTTC
-	TRBV28	TRBJ2-7	-	CASSSAGVSGQSEQYF	TGTGCCAGCAGCTCCGCCGGGGTGTCGGGCCAGAGCGAGCAGTACTTC
-	TRBV9	TRBJ2-2	-	CASSVDRGPGELFF	TGTGCCAGCAGCGTCGACCGGGGTCCCGGGGAGCTGTTTTTT
once	TRBV9	TRBJ2-5	-	CASSVGMTGTQYF	TGTGCCAGCAGCGTAGGGATGACGGGGACCCAGTACTTC
-	TRBV4-2	TRBJ2-1	TRBD2	CASSQGTSSYNEQFF	TGTGCCAGCAGCCAAGGGACTAGCTCCTACAATGAGCAGTTCTTC
-	TRBV4-1	TRBJ2-7	TRBD2	CASSQDPLLAGVGEQYF	TGCGCCAGCAGCCAAGATCCCCTACTAGCGGGAGTTGGCGAGCAGTACTTC
few	TRBV5-5	TRBJ2-3	TRBD1	CASSLVGTGGADTQYF	TGTGCCAGCAGCTTGGTTGGGACAGGGGGAGCAGATACGCAGTATTTT
few	TRBV5-5	TRBJ1-5	-	CASTPVLLQGNQPQHF	TGTGCCAGCACCCCGGTTCTTCTCCAGGGCAATCAGCCCCAGCATTTT
-	TRBV5-1	TRBJ1-3	TRBD1	CASSFRQGAGNTIYF	TGCGCCAGCAGCTTTCGCCAGGGGGCTGGAAACACCATATATTTT